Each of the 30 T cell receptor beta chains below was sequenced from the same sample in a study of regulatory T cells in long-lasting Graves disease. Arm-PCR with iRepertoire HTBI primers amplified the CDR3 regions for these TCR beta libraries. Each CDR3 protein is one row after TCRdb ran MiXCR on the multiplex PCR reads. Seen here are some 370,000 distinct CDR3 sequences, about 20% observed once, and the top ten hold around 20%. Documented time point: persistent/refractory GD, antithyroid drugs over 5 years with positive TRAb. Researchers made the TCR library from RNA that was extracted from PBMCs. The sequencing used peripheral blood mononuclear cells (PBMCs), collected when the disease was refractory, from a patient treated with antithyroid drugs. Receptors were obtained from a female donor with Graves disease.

CDR3 in amino acids: CASKSILTGDSGGTEAFF. The CDR3 DNA reads TGTGCCAGTAAGTCCATCCTAACCGGAGACTCCGGGGGCACTGAAGCTTTCTTT. This rearrangement joins TRBV19 to TRBJ1-1; D may be TRBD1 (5 bases). The germline V gene encodes CDR1 LNHDA and CDR2 SQIVND (reference sequence). The CDR3 totals 18 residues. V was clipped by 7 bases and J by 4 bases, with 28 bases between them.

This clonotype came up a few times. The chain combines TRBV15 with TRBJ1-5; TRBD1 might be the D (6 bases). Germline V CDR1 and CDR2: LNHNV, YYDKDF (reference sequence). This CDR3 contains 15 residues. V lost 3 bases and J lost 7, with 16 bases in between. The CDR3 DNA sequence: TGTGCCACCAGCAGGGATTCAGGGGTCGGGCAGCCCCAGCATTTT. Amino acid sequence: CATSRDSGVGQPQHF.

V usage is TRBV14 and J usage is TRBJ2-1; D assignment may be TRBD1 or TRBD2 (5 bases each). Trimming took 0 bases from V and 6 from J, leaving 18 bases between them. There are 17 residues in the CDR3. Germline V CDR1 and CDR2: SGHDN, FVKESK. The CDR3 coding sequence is TGTGCCAGCAGCCAAGAGATCATGGGTCAGAGGGGCAATGAGCAGTTCTTC. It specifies CASSQEIMGQRGNEQFF.

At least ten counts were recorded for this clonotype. The CDR3 DNA reads TGTGCCAGCAGCGCCGGGGACGTCAGAGCAAAGGAGACCCAGTACTTC. Translating gives CASSAGDVRAKETQYF. This chain links TRBV7-2 with TRBJ2-5; perhaps D is TRBD1 or TRBD2 (5 bases each). The CDR3 is 16 amino acids. Trimming stripped 5 bases from V and 5 bases from J, with 21 bases between. CDR1 and CDR2 from the germline V gene are SGHTA and FQGNSA.

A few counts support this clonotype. The CDR3 DNA is TGTGCCAGCAGCACCCAAGCGGGCCCTTCCTACGAGCAGTACTTC. It specifies CASSTQAGPSYEQYF. This sequence joins TRBV7-2 and TRBJ2-7; D perhaps matches TRBD2 (6 bases). The ends were cut back, 5 bases at V and 1 base at J, with 15 bases in the middle. The germline gives CDR1 SGHTA, CDR2 FQGNSA. The CDR3 contains 15 residues.

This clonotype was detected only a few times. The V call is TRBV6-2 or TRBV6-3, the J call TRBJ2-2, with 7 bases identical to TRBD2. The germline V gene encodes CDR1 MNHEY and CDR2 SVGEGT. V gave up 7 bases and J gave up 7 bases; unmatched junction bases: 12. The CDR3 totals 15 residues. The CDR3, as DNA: TGTGCCAGCAACGAGCGGGGTTCGCGAGGCGGGGAGCTGTTTTTT. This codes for CASNERGSRGGELFF.

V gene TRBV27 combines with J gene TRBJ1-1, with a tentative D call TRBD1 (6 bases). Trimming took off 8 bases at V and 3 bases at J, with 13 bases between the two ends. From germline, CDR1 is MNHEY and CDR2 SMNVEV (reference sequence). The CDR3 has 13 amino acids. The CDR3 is CASSDRRHTEAFF. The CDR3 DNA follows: TGTGCCAGCTCCGACAGGAGGCACACTGAAGCTTTCTTT.

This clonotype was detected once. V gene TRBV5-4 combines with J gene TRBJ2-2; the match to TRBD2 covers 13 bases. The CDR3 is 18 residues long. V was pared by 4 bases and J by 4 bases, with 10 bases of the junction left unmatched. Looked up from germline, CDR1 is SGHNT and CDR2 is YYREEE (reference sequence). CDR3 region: CASSRGLAGERTTGELFF. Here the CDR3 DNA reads TGTGCCAGCAGCCGAGGACTAGCGGGAGAAAGGACCACCGGGGAGCTGTTTTTT. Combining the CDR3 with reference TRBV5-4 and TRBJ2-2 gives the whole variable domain ETGVTQSPTHLIKTRGQQVTLRCSSQSGHNTVSWYQQALGQGPQFIFQYYREEENGRGNFPPRFSGLQFPNYSSELNVNALELDDSALYLCASSRGLAGERTTGELFFGEGSRLTVL.

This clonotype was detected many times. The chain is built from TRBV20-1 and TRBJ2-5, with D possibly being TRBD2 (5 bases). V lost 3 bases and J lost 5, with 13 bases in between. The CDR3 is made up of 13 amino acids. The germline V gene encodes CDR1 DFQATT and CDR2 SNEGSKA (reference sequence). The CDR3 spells CSAREDWIETQYF. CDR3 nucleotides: TGCAGTGCTAGGGAGGACTGGATCGAGACCCAGTACTTC.

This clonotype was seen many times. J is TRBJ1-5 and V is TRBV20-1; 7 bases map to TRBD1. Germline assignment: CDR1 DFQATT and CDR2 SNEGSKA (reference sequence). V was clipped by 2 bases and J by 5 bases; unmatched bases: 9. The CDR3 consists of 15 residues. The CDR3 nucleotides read TGCAGTGCTAGACGCCCAGGGGGTAGTTATCAGCCCCAGCATTTT. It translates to CSARRPGGSYQPQHF.

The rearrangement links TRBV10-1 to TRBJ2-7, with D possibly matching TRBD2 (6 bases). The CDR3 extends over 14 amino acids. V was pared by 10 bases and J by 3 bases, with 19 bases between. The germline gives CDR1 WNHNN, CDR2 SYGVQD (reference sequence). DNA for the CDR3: TGCGCCAACCTCCCGGGACTTGGCCTCTACGAGCAGTACTTC. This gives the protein CANLPGLGLYEQYF.

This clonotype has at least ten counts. CDR3: CASSSSGGEQYF. CDR3 DNA sequence: TGTGCCAGCAGCTCCTCAGGGGGCGAGCAGTACTTC. The genes are TRBV11-3 and TRBJ2-7; 7 positions match TRBD1. The V gene end was trimmed by 4 bases and the J gene end by 6 bases; junction bases not matched to a gene: 3. CDR1 SGHNT and CDR2 YENEEA come from the germline V gene. The CDR3 spans 12 residues. The full variable domain, its missing parts supplied by reference TRBV11-3 and TRBJ2-7, is EAGVVQSPRYKIIEKKQPVAFWCNPISGHNTLYWYLQNLGQGPELLIRYENEEAVDDSQLPKDRFSAERLKGVDSTLKIQPAELGDSAVYLCASSSSGGEQYFGPGTRLTVT.

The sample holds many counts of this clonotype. The CDR3 DNA follows: TGTGCCAGTAGTATTCCAGGGGTCGCGGCACCCCTCCACTTT. Protein: CASSIPGVAAPLHF. V usage is TRBV19 and J usage is TRBJ1-6; possible D gene TRBD1, 6 bases. This CDR3 comprises 14 residues. CDR1 is LNHDA and CDR2 is SQIVND in the germline V gene (reference sequence). Trimming took 3 bases from V and 11 from J, leaving 14 bases between them.

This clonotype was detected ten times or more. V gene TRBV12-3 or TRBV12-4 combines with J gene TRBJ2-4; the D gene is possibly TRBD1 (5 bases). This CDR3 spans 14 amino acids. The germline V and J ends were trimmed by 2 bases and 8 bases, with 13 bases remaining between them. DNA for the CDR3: TGTGCCAGCAGTTTATCAGGGTGGTTCGACATTCAGTACTTC. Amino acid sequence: CASSLSGWFDIQYF.

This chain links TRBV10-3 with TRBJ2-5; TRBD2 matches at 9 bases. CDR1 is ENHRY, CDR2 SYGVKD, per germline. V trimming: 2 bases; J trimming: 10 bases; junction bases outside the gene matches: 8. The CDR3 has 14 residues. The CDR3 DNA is TGTGCCATCAGTGAGGCGGGAGGGCCTCGGGACCAGTACTTC. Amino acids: CAISEAGGPRDQYF.

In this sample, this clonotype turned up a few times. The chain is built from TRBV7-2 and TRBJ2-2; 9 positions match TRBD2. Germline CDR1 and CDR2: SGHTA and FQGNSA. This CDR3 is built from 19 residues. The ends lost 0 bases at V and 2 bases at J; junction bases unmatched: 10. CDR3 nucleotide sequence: TGTGCCAGCAGCTTAGCGTGGCGGGAGGGCCGTAGTAACACCGGGGAGCTGTTTTTT. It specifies CASSLAWREGRSNTGELFF.

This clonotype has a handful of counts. The CDR3 bases are TGTGCCAGCAGTTTCAAATTGGGCGGGGACACCGGGGAGCTGTTTTTT. Translation gives CASSFKLGGDTGELFF. The chain has TRBV12-3 or TRBV12-4 and TRBJ2-2; D possibly corresponds to TRBD2 (6 bases). Between the trimmed V and J ends, which lost 3 bases and 3 bases, there was a span of 14 bases. There are 16 residues in the CDR3.

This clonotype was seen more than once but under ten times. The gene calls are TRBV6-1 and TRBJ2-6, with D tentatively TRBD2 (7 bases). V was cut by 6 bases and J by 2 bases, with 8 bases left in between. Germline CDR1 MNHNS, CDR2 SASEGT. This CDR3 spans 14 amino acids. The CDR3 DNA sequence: TGTGCCAGCAGCGGGGGGCCTGGGGCCAACGTCCTGACTTTC. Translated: CASSGGPGANVLTF.

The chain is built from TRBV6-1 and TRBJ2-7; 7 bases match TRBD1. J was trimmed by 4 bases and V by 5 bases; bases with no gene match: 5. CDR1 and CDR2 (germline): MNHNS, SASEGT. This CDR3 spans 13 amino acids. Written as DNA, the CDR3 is TGTGCCAGCAGTAGTGACAGGGTATACGAGCAGTACTTC. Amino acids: CASSSDRVYEQYF.

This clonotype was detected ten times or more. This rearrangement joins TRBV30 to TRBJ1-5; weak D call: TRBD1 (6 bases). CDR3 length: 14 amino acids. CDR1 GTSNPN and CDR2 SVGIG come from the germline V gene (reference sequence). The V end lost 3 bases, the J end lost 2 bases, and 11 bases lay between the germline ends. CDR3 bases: TGTGCCTGGAGCAGGGGCACCGGCAATCAGCCCCAGCATTTT. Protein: CAWSRGTGNQPQHF.

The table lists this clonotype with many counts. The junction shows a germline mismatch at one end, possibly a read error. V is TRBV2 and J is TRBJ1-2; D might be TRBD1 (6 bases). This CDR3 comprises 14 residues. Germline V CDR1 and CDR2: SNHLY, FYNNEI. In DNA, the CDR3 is TGTGCCAGCATCGAAGGGGGTCGGGACTATAGCTACACCTTC. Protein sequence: CASIEGGRDYSYTF.

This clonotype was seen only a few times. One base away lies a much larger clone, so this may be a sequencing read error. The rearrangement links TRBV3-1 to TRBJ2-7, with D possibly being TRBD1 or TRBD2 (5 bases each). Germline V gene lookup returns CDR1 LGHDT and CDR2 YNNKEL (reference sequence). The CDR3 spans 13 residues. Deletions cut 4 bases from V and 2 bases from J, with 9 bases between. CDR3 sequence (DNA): TGTGCCAGCAGCCCGGGACGGACCTACGAGCAGTACTTC. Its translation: CASSPGRTYEQYF.

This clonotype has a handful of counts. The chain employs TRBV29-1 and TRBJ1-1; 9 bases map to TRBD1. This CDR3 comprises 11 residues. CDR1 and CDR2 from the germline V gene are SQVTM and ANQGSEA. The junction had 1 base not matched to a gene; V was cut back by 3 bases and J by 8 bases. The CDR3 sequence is CSVETGGEAFF. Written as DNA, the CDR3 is TGCAGCGTTGAGACAGGGGGAGAAGCTTTCTTT.

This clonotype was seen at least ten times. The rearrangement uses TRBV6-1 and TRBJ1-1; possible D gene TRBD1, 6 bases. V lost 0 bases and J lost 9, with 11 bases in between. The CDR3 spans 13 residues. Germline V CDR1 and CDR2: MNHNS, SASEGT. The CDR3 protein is CASSEARQAQAFF. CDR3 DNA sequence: TGTGCCAGCAGTGAAGCGCGACAGGCTCAAGCTTTCTTT.

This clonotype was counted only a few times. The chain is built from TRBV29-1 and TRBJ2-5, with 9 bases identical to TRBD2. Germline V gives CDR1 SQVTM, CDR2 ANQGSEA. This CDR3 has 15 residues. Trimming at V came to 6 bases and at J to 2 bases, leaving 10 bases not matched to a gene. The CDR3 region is CSVGSSGIGQETQYF. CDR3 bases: TGCAGCGTAGGATCTAGCGGGATTGGTCAAGAGACCCAGTACTTC. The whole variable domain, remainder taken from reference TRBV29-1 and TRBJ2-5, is SAVISQKPSRDICQRGTSLTIQCQVDSQVTMMFWYRQQPGQSLTLIATANQGSEATYESGFVIDKFPISRPNLTFSTLTVSNMSPEDSSIYLCSVGSSGIGQETQYFGPGTRLLVL.

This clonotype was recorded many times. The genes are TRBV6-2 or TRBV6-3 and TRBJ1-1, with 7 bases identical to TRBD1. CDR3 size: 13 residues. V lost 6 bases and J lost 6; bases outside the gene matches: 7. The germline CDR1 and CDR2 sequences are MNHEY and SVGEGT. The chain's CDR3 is CASSTGVKAEAFF. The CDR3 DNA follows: TGTGCCAGCAGCACAGGGGTTAAGGCTGAAGCTTTCTTT.

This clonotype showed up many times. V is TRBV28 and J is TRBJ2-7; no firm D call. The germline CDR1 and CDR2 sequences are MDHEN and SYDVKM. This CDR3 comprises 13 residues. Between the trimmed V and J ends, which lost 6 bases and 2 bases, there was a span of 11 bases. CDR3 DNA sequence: TGTGCCAGCAGCTTAGGCGGCCCCTACGAGCAGTACTTC. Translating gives CASSLGGPYEQYF.

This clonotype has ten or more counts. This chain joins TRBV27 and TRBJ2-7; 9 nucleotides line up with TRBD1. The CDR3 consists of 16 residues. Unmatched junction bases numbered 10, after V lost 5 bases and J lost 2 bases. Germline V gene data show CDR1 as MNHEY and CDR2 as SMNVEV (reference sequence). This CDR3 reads CASSPGTGRVAYEQYF. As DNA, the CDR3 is TGTGCCAGCAGTCCTGGGACAGGGAGGGTGGCCTACGAGCAGTACTTC.

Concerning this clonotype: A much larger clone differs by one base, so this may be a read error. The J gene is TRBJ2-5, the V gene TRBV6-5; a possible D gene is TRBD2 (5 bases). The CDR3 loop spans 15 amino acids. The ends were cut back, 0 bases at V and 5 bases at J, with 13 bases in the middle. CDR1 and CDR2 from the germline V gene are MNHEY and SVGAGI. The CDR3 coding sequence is TGTGCCAGCAGTTACTCACCAGAGGGCTGGGAGACCCAGTACTTC. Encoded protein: CASSYSPEGWETQYF.

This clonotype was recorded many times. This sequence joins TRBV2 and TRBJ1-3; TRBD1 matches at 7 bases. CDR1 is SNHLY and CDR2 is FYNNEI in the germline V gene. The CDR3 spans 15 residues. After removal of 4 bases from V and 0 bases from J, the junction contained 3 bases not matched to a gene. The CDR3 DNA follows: TGTGCCAGCAGTGGGGACAGCGGCTCTGGAAACACCATATATTTT. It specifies CASSGDSGSGNTIYF.